Listed below are T cell receptor beta chains from one sample, sequenced in a study of vaccination effects on CD4 cells after COVID-19. This table comes from immunoSEQ multiplex PCR, and its TCRdb copy is limited to in-frame clones, with some not included. The table lists around 40,000 clones, roughly 72% of them singletons, with about 10% in the top ten. For these TCRs, the target antigens are not known. The specimen was CD4+ T cells from PBMCs cultured without peptide, collected after COVID-19 vaccination. These receptors were collected from a human donor who received a COVID-19 vaccine. CDR3s include the opening cysteine and the closing phenylalanine or tryptophan. Each record gives: clone size, CDR3 length, V gene, D gene, J gene, CDR3 DNA, CDR3 protein. The D gene is left open where the match is weak. Only part of the rows carry a size: once, few, many, or a class if the clone is expanded.

>NA|17|TRBV6-1|NA|TRBJ1-1
TGTGCCAGCAGTGAAGGTTGGAGACATTTGATAAACACTGAAGCTTTCTTT
CASSEGWRHLINTEAFF
>NA|18|TRBV5-1|TRBD2|TRBJ2-1
TGCGCCAGCAGGGCCGGGACTAGCGGGTTGGATACCTACAATGAGCAGTTCTTC
CASRAGTSGLDTYNEQFF
>NA|14|TRBV11-1|NA|TRBJ1-1
TGTGCCAGCAGCTTGGCCAGATTGAACACTGAAGCTTTCTTT
CASSLARLNTEAFF
>NA|15|TRBV18|NA|TRBJ1-4
TGTGCCAGCTCACCAAATTTCCCTCTAAATGAAAAACTGTTTTTT
CASSPNFPLNEKLFF
>few|15|TRBV21-1|NA|TRBJ1-5
TGTGCCAGCAGCAAAGAGGCAGATAGCAATCAGCCCCAGCATTTT
CASSKEADSNQPQHF
>NA|14|TRBV2|NA|TRBJ1-3
TGTGCCAGCAGTGAAGCGGGGTCCGGAAACACCATATATTTT
CASSEAGSGNTIYF
>NA|16|TRBV9|TRBD1|TRBJ1-1
TGTGCCAGCAGCGCTCGGGACAGAATAATGAACACTGAAGCTTTCTTT
CASSARDRIMNTEAFF
>few|15|TRBV19|NA|TRBJ1-5
TGTGCCAGTAGTATCAGAGACACTAGCAATCAGCCCCAGCATTTT
CASSIRDTSNQPQHF
>once|14|TRBV7-8|TRBD2|TRBJ2-7
TGTGCCAGCAGCCCCCCGGGAGGCACCTACGAGCAGTACTTC
CASSPPGGTYEQYF
>NA|13|TRBV19|NA|TRBJ1-5
TGTGCCGCCGCGGGGGGTTCCAATCAGCCCCAGCATTTT
CAAAGGSNQPQHF
>NA|12|TRBV3-1/TRBV3-2|NA|TRBJ2-1
TGTGCCAGCAGCCAGTTAGGGAATGAGCAGTTCTTC
CASSQLGNEQFF
>NA|15|TRBV5-4|TRBD1|TRBJ2-1
TGTGCCAGCAGCCCGACCGGGACAGGGATTCATGAGCAGTTCTTC
CASSPTGTGIHEQFF
>few|17|TRBV15|TRBD1|TRBJ2-7
TGTGCCACCAGCAGAGATTATGCCCCGGGACAGGGCTACGAGCAGTACTTC
CATSRDYAPGQGYEQYF
>few|11|TRBV5-4|NA|TRBJ2-7
TGTGCCAGCAGCTCTGAATACGAGCAGTACTTC
CASSSEYEQYF
>NA|16|TRBV6-5|NA|TRBJ1-5
TGTGCCAGCAGTTACTCGGGCAACTCCCTGGGACAGCCCCAGCATTTT
CASSYSGNSLGQPQHF
>NA|14|TRBV6-5|NA|TRBJ1-6
TGTGCCAGCAGTTGGGACCGACGAGATTCACCCCTCCACTTT
CASSWDRRDSPLHF
>NA|14|TRBV4-1|NA|TRBJ2-5
TGCGCCAGCAGCCAACGGGAGATTATGGAGACCCAGTACTTC
CASSQREIMETQYF
>NA|15|TRBV7-2|NA|TRBJ1-2
TGTGCCAGCAGCGCACAACAGGGTCCTAACTATGGCTACACCTTC
CASSAQQGPNYGYTF
>NA|16|TRBV7-8|NA|TRBJ1-2
TGTGCCAGCAGCTTAGCACCGGGGGGGACTGCCGGTGGCTACACCTTC
CASSLAPGGTAGGYTF
>NA|17|TRBV11-2|TRBD1|TRBJ2-1
TGTGCCAGCAGCTTAGATTGGAGGGAGACAGGGGGCCATGAGCAGTTCTTC
CASSLDWRETGGHEQFF
>NA|14|TRBV6-4|TRBD1|TRBJ1-2
TGTGCCAGCCAGCAATGGACAGGGAACTATGGCTACACCTTC
CASQQWTGNYGYTF
>NA|13|TRBV6-5|TRBD1|TRBJ1-2
TGTGCCAGCAGTCGAGGACAGGGGGTAGGCTACACCTTC
CASSRGQGVGYTF
>NA|14|TRBV4-1|NA|TRBJ1-1
TGCGCCAGCAGTTTAGGGGAAGAGAACACTGAAGCTTTCTTT
CASSLGEENTEAFF
>NA|13|TRBV6-1|NA|TRBJ2-5
TGTGCCAGCAGTGAAATAACGGGGGAGACCCAGTACTTC
CASSEITGETQYF
>NA|13|TRBV7-9|NA|TRBJ2-7
TGTGCCAGCAGCTTAGATTTAGGGTCCGAGCAGTACTTC
CASSLDLGSEQYF
>once|13|TRBV6-4|NA|TRBJ2-7
TGTGCCAGCAGTGCTGATGGGGCCTACGAGCAGTACTTC
CASSADGAYEQYF
>NA|13|TRBV6-5|TRBD1|TRBJ1-2
TGTGCCAGCAGTTACGGGACAGGGGGCAGCTACACCTTC
CASSYGTGGSYTF
>medium-sized|14|TRBV27|NA|TRBJ1-2
TGTGCCAGCAGTTTAATGGGGGGGAGCTATGGCTACACCTTC
CASSLMGGSYGYTF
>NA|16|TRBV4-2|NA|TRBJ2-7
TGTGCCAGCAGCCAAGCTACGGCGGGGAAAAGCTACGAGCAGTACTTC
CASSQATAGKSYEQYF
>NA|13|TRBV10-3|TRBD2|TRBJ2-1
TGTGCCACCCTCGGGACTAGTTCTCATGAGCAGTTCTTC
CATLGTSSHEQFF
>NA|18|TRBV6-1|TRBD2|TRBJ2-2
TGTGCCAGCAGTGCCTTAGGGACTAGCGGGGGGGCTTCCGGGGAGCTGTTTTTT
CASSALGTSGGASGELFF
>NA|15|TRBV5-6|TRBD1|TRBJ1-6
TGTGCCAGCAGCTTGGTCGACAGGGATAATTCACCCCTCCACTTT
CASSLVDRDNSPLHF
>few|12|TRBV30|NA|TRBJ2-7
TGTGCCTGGAGTGGGACATCCTACGAGCAGTACTTC
CAWSGTSYEQYF
>NA|16|TRBV30|TRBD2|TRBJ2-2
TGTGCCTGGAGTGGAGAGACTAGCGGGACAACCGGGGAGCTGTTTTTT
CAWSGETSGTTGELFF
>NA|13|TRBV11-2|NA|TRBJ1-4
TGTGCCAGCAGCGTTACTTGGGAAGAAAAACTGTTTTTT
CASSVTWEEKLFF
>NA|15|TRBV5-1|TRBD1|TRBJ1-3
TGCGCCAGCAGCTTTACAGGGGCTTTTGGAAACACCATATATTTT
CASSFTGAFGNTIYF
>NA|13|TRBV5-4|TRBD1|TRBJ1-2
TGTGCCGGAAAAAGGACAGGGAGGTATGGCTACACCTTC
CAGKRTGRYGYTF
>few|11|TRBV20-1|NA|TRBJ2-7
TGCAGTGCTAGAGTGGGTGACGAGCAGTACTTC
CSARVGDEQYF
>NA|14|TRBV5-6|NA|TRBJ1-6
TGTGCCAGCAGCTTGGCCAGTCCCTTTCCACCCCTCCACTTT
CASSLASPFPPLHF
>NA|16|TRBV10-3|NA|TRBJ1-2
TGTGCCATCAGTGACCACAATAAAGAGGAGGGCTATGGCTACACCTTC
CAISDHNKEEGYGYTF
>once|16|TRBV6-6|NA|TRBJ2-3
TGTGCCAGCAGTTACGCTGCGGGTTCTCCCACAGATACGCAGTATTTT
CASSYAAGSPTDTQYF
>NA|14|TRBV2|TRBD1|TRBJ2-7
TGTGCCAGCAGTGGGGACAGGGTCCGGTACGAGCAGTACTTC
CASSGDRVRYEQYF
>NA|13|TRBV12-3/TRBV12-4|NA|TRBJ2-3
TGTGCCAGCAGCCATCCAGGCCCAGATACGCAGTATTTT
CASSHPGPDTQYF
>NA|14|TRBV20-1|NA|TRBJ1-1
TGCAGTGCTAGTAACCCCAGGGGCTACACTGAAGCTTTCTTT
CSASNPRGYTEAFF
>NA|16|TRBV2|NA|TRBJ1-4
TGTGCCAGCAGGGATGCCCGAGGGGAGTTCCTTGGAAAACTGTTTTTT
CASRDARGEFLGKLFF
>few|13|TRBV3-1/TRBV3-2|NA|TRBJ1-2
TGTGCCAGCAGCCAACGGACTGACGGCGGCTACACCTTC
CASSQRTDGGYTF
>NA|14|TRBV27|NA|TRBJ2-2
TGTGCCAGCAGACTAGGCAGGGAATCCGGGGAGCTGTTTTTT
CASRLGRESGELFF
>NA|16|TRBV3-1/TRBV3-2|TRBD1|TRBJ2-7
TGTGCCAGCAGCCAAGCGCGGAGGGACAGGGGGACTGAGCAGTACTTC
CASSQARRDRGTEQYF
>NA|15|TRBV7-2|TRBD2|TRBJ2-7
TGTGCCAGCAGCTTCGAACTAGCGGGGTACTACGAGCAGTACTTC
CASSFELAGYYEQYF
>NA|11|TRBV20-1|NA|TRBJ2-2
TGCAGTGCCCAGGGGGGCGGGGAGCTGTTTTTT
CSAQGGGELFF
>few|12|TRBV12-3/TRBV12-4|NA|TRBJ2-1
TGTGCCAGCAGCTTACTAGTTTTTGAGCAGTTCTTC
CASSLLVFEQFF
>NA|16|TRBV20-1|NA|TRBJ2-7
TGCAGTGCTAGTGACGAAGGGCGGAAGAGCTCCTACGAGCAGTACTTC
CSASDEGRKSSYEQYF
>NA|14|TRBV9|NA|TRBJ2-7
TGTGCCAGCAGCGTAGCTATGACTAGCTACGAGCAGTACTTC
CASSVAMTSYEQYF
>few|13|TRBV30|NA|TRBJ1-5
TGTGCCTGGAGTGTACTAGGCGATCAGCCCCAGCATTTT
CAWSVLGDQPQHF
>NA|13|TRBV5-5|TRBD1|TRBJ1-1
TGTGCCAGCAGCTTTGACAGGGGGCGTGAAGCTTTCTTT
CASSFDRGREAFF